The text below deals with one TCR beta chain. The sample comes from a study of blood T cell repertoires in COVID-19. TCRdb keeps only in-frame clones here, not all; method: immunoSEQ multiplex PCR. Among 300,000 to 350,000 clones, under 90% were seen once, and the ten largest hold approximately 2.9%. The CDR3 runs to 18 residues. J lost 1 base, V lost 5 bases, and 9 bases had no gene match. CDR1 is SGHVS, CDR2 FQNEAQ, per germline. What was sequenced was peripheral blood. The chain recombines TRBV7-8 with TRBJ2-3, with TRBD2 matching 13 bases. The receptor comes from a woman in her 30s with COVID-19, enrolled during active disease. CDR3 residues: CASSPGLAGELGTDTQYF. In DNA form, the CDR3 reads TGTGCCAGCAGCCCTGGACTAGCGGGAGAACTGGGCACAGATACGCAGTATTTT.